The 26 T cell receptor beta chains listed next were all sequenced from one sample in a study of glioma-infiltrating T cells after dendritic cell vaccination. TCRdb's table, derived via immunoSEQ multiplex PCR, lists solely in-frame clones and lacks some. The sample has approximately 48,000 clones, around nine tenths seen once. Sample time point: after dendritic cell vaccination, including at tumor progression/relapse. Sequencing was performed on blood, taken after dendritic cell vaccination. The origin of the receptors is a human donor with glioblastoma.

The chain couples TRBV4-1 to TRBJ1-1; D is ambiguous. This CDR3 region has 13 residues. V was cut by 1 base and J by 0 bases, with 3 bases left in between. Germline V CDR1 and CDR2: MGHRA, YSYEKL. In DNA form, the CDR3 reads TGCGCCAGCAGCCAAGCGGTGAACACTGAAGCTTTCTTT. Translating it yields CASSQAVNTEAFF.

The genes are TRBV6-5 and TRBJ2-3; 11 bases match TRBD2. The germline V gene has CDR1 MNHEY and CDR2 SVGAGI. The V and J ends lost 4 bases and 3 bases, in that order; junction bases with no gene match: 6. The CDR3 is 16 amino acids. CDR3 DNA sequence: TGTGCCAGCAGTTCTCTCTCTAGCGGGAGGACAGATACGCAGTATTTT. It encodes CASSSLSSGRTDTQYF.

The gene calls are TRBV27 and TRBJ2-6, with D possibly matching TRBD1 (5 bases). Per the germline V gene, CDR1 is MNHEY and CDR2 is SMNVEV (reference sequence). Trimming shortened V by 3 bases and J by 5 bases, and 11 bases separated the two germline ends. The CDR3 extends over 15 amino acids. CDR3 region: CASSFQGFRANVLTF. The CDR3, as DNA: TGTGCCAGCAGTTTCCAGGGCTTTCGGGCCAACGTCCTGACTTTC. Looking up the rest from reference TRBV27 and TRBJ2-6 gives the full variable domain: EAQVTQNPRYLITVTGKKLTVTCSQNMNHEYMSWYRQDPGLGLRQIYYSMNVEVTDKGDVPEGYKVSRKEKRNFPLILESPSPNQTSLYFCASSFQGFRANVLTFGAGSRLTVL.

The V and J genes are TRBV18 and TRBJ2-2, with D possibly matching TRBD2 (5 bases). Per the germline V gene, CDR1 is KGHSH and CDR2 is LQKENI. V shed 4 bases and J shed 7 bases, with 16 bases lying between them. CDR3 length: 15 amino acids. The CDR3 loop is CASSLSPGLGGELFF. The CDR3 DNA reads TGTGCCAGCTCACTGAGCCCCGGACTGGGCGGGGAGCTGTTTTTT.

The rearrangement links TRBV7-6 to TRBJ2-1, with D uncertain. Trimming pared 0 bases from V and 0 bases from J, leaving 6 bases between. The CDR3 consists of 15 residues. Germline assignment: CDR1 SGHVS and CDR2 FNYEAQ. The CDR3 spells CASSLAISSYNEQFF. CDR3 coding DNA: TGTGCCAGCAGCTTAGCGATTAGCTCCTACAATGAGCAGTTCTTC.

As DNA, the CDR3 is TGCAGCGCGGGAAGGGGGCTGATGAACACTGAAGCTTTCTTT. It codes for CSAGRGLMNTEAFF. V is TRBV29-1 and J is TRBJ1-1; 7 nucleotides align to TRBD1. This CDR3 comprises 14 residues. The germline V gene has CDR1 SQVTM and CDR2 ANQGSEA. Trimming removed 7 bases from V and 0 bases from J; junction bases left unmatched: 8.

The CDR3 loop reads CATTGRGGRNQPQHF. CDR3 bases: TGTGCCACCACCGGCCGCGGGGGCCGCAATCAGCCCCAGCATTTT. V and J are TRBV15 and TRBJ1-5; maybe TRBD1 (6 bases). The length of the CDR3 is 15 residues. Germline V CDR1 and CDR2: LNHNV, YYDKDF (reference sequence). V was pared by 7 bases and J by 2 bases, with 15 bases between.

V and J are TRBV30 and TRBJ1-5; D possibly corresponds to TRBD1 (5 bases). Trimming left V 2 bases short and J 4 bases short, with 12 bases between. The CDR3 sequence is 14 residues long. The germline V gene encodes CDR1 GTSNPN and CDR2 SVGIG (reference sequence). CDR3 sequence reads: CAWSKGVGNQPQHF. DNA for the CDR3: TGTGCCTGGAGTAAAGGGGTTGGTAATCAGCCCCAGCATTTT. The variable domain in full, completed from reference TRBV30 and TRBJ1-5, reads SQTIHQWPATLVQPVGSPLSLECTVEGTSNPNLYWYRQAAGRGLQLLFYSVGIGQISSEVPQNLSASRPQDRQFILSSKKLLLSDSGFYLCAWSKGVGNQPQHFGDGTRLSIL.

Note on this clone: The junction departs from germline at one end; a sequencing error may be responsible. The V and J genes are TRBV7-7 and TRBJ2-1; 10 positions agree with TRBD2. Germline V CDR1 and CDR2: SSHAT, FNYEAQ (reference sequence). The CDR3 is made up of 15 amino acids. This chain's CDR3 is CASSLAGGRGLKQFF. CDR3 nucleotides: TGTGCTAGCAGCTTAGCGGGGGGCAGGGGGTTGAAGCAGTTCTTC.

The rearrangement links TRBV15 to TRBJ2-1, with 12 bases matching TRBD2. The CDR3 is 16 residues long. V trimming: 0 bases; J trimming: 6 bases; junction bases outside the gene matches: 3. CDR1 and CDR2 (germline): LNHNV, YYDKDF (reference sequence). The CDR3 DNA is TGTGCCACCAGCAGAGAGGGGACTAGCGGGTTCAATGAGCAGTTCTTC. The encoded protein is CATSREGTSGFNEQFF. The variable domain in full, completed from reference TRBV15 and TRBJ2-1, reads DAMVIQNPRYQVTQFGKPVTLSCSQTLNHNVMYWYQQKSSQAPKLLFHYYDKDFNNEADTPDNFQSRRPNTSFCFLDIRSPGLGDTAMYLCATSREGTSGFNEQFFGPGTRLTVL.

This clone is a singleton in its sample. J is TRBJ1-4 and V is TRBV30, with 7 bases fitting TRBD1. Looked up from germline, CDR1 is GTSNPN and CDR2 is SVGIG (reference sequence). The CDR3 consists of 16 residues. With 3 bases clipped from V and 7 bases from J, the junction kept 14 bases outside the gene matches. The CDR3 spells CAWSRGFRDRTEKLFF. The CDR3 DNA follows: TGTGCCTGGAGCCGCGGCTTCCGGGACAGAACTGAAAAACTGTTTTTT.

DNA of the CDR3: TGTGCCAGCAGCCCCCAGGGGGCGGGCGGCTACACCTTC. Amino acids: CASSPQGAGGYTF. The rearrangement joins TRBV14 to TRBJ1-2; 8 bases line up with TRBD1. This CDR3 has 13 amino acids. Looked up from germline, CDR1 is SGHDN and CDR2 is FVKESK. J was trimmed by 8 bases and V by 4 bases; bases with no gene match: 6. Supplemented by reference TRBV14 and TRBJ1-2, the full variable domain reads EAGVTQFPSHSVIEKGQTVTLRCDPISGHDNLYWYRRVMGKEIKFLLHFVKESKQDESGMPNNRFLAERTGGTYSTLKVQPAELEDSGVYFCASSPQGAGGYTFGSGTRLTVV.

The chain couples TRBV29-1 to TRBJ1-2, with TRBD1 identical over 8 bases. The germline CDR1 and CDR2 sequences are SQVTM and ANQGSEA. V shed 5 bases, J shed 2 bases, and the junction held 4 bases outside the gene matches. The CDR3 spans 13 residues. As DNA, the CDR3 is TGCAGCGTTCGGCGACAGGGGAACTATGGCTACACCTTC. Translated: CSVRRQGNYGYTF.

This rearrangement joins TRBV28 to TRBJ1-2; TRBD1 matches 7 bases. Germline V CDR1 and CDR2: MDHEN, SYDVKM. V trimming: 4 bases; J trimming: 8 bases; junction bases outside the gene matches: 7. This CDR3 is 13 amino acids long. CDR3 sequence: CASSYNRGVGYTF. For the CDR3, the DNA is TGTGCCAGCAGTTACAACAGGGGCGTCGGCTACACCTTC.

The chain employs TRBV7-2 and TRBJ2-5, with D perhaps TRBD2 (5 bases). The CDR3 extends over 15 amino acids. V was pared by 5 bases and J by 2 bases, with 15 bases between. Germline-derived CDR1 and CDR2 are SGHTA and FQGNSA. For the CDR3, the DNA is TGTGCCAGCAGCCCCCGAGGCGGGTTTCAAGAGACCCAGTACTTC. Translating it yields CASSPRGGFQETQYF.

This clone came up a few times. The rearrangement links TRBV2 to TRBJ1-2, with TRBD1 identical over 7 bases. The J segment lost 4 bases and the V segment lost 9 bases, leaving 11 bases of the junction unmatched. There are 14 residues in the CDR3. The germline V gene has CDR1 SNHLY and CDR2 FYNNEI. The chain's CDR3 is CARLTGQRTYGYTF. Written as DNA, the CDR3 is TGTGCCAGACTTACGGGACAGCGAACCTATGGCTACACCTTC.

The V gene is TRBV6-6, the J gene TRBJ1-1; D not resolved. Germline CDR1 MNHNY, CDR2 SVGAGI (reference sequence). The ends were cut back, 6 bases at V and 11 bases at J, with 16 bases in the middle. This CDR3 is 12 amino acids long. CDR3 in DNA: TGTGCCAGCAGCAGACCCTTTGCGGGGGCTTTCTTT. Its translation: CASSRPFAGAFF.

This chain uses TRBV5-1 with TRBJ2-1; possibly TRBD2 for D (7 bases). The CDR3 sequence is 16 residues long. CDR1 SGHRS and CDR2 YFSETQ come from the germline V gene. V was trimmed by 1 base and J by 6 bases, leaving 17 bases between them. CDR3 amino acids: CASSLSAGALGNEQFF. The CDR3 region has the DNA TGCGCCAGCAGCTTGTCCGCGGGGGCCCTGGGCAATGAGCAGTTCTTC. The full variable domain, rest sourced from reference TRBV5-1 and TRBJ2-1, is KAGVTQTPRYLIKTRGQQVTLSCSPISGHRSVSWYQQTPGQGLQFLFEYFSETQRNKGNFPGRFSGRQFSNSRSEMNVSTLELGDSALYLCASSLSAGALGNEQFFGPGTRLTVL.

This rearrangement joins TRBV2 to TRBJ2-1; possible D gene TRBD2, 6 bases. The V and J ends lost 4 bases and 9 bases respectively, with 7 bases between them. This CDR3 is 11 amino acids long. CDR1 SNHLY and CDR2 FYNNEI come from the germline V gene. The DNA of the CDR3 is TGTGCCAGCAGTGTGGGGGGTGAGCAGTTCTTC. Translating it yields CASSVGGEQFF.

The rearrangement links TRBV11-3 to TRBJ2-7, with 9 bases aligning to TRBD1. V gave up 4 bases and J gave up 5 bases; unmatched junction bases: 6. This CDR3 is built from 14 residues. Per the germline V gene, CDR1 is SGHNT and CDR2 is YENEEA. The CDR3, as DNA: TGTGCCAGCAGCTCAGGGACAGGGTTCGACGAGCAGTACTTC. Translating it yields CASSSGTGFDEQYF.

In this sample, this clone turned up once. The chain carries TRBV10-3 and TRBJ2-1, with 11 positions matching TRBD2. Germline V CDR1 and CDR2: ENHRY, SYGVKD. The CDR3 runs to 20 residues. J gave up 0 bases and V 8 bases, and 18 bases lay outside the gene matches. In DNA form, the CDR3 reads TGTGCCATCGGTGTTCTAGCGGGAGGCCCACGCTTAAGCTCCTACAATGAGCAGTTCTTC. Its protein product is CAIGVLAGGPRLSSYNEQFF.

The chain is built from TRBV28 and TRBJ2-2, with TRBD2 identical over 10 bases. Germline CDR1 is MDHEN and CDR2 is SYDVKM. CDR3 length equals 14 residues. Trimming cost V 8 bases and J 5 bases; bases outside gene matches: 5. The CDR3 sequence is CASASSGSTGELFF. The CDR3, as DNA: TGTGCCAGCGCGTCTAGCGGGAGTACCGGGGAGCTGTTTTTT.

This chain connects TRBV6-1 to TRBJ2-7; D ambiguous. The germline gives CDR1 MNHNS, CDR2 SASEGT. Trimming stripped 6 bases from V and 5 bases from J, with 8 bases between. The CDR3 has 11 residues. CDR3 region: CASRTEDEQYF. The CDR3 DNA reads TGTGCCAGCAGAACCGAGGACGAGCAGTACTTC.

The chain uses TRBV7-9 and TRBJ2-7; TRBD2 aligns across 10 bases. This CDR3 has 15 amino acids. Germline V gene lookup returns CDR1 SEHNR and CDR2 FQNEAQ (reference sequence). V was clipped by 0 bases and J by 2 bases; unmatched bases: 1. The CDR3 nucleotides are TGTGCCAGCAGCTTAGCACTAGCGGGGACCTACGAGCAGTACTTC. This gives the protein CASSLALAGTYEQYF.

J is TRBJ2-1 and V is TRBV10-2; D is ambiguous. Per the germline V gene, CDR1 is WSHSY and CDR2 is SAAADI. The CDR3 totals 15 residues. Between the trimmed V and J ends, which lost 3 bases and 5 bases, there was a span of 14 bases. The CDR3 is CASSEFRGVHNEQFF. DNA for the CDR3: TGCGCCAGCAGTGAATTTAGAGGAGTCCACAATGAGCAGTTCTTC.

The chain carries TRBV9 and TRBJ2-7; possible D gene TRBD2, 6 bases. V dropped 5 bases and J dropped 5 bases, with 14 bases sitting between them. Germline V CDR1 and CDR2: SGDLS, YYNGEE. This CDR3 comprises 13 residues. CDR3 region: CASRPGDSDEQYF. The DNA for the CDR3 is TGTGCCAGCAGACCGGGGGATAGCGACGAGCAGTACTTC.